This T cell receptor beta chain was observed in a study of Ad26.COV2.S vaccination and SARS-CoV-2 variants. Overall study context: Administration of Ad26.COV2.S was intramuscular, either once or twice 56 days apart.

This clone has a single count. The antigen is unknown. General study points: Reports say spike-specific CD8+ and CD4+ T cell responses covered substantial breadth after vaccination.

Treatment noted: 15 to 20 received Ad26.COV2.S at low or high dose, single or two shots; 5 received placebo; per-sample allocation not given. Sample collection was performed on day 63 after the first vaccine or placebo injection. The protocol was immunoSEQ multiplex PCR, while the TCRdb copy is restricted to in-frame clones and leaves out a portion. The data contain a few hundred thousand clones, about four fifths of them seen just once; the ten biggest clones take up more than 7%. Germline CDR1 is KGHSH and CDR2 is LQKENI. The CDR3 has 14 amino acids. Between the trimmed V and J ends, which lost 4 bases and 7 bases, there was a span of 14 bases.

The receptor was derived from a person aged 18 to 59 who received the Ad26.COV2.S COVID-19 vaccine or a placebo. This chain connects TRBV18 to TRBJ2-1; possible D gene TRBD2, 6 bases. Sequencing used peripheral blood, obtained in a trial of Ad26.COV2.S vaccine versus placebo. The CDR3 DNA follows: TGTGCCAGCTCACGCGGGAAGTTTGGGAATGAGCAGTTCTTC. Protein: CASSRGKFGNEQFF.